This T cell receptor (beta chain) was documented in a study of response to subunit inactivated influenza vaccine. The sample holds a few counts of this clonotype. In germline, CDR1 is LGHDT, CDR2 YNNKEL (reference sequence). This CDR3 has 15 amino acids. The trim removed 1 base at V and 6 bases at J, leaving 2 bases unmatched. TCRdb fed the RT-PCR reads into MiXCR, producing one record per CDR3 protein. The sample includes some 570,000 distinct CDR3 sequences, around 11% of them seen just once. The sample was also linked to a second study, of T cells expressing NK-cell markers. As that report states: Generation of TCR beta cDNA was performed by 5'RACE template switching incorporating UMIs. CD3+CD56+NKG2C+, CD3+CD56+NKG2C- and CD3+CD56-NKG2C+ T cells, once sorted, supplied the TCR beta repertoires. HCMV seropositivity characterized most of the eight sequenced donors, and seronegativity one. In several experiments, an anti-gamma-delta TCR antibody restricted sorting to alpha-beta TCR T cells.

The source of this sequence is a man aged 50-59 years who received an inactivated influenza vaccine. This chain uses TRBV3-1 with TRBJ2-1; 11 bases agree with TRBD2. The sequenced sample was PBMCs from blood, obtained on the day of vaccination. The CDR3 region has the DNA TGTGCCAGCAGCCAAGCCGGACTAGCGGGCAATGAGCAGTTCTTC. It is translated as CASSQAGLAGNEQFF.